Below, one TCR beta chain is given with its context. The sample is drawn from a study of blood T cell repertoires in COVID-19. TCRdb's table, derived via immunoSEQ multiplex PCR, lists solely in-frame clones and lacks some. Of about 220,000 clones in the sample, around 82% were seen once. The CDR3 is made up of 16 amino acids. Trimming cost V 4 bases and J 3 bases; bases outside gene matches: 10. The germline gives CDR1 LNHDA, CDR2 SQIVND (reference sequence). The clonotype comes from a woman aged 25 to 45 who had recovered from COVID-19. This rearrangement joins TRBV19 to TRBJ2-3; TRBD2 matches at 7 bases. The sample comprised peripheral blood. CDR3 sequence reads: CASSRGFGGRTDTQYF. The CDR3 DNA follows: TGTGCCAGTAGTAGGGGGTTCGGCGGGAGAACAGATACGCAGTATTTT.